This passage covers 23 T cell receptor beta chains from one sample sequenced in a study of identical twins. TCRdb independently ran MiXCR on the 5' RACE reads; one entry per CDR3 protein. The sample gives around 280,000 distinct CDR3 sequences, approximately 8.5% of which show up once; around 2.1% is in the top ten. This sample was also put to use in a study of yellow fever vaccine responses in identical twins.

Sequencing was carried out using memory (CD45RO+) T cells sorted from blood. These receptors all stem from a woman under 30 in good health.

The chain links TRBV6-1 to TRBJ1-2; 7 bases map to TRBD1. The germline gives CDR1 MNHNS, CDR2 SASEGT. This CDR3 spans 15 amino acids. Unmatched junction bases numbered 10, after V lost 6 bases and J lost 3 bases. Here the CDR3 reads CASRTFAQGDYGYTF. In DNA, the CDR3 is TGTGCCAGCAGAACCTTTGCTCAGGGGGACTATGGCTACACCTTC.

V is TRBV2 and J is TRBJ2-1; 9 bases agree with TRBD2. The CDR3 loop spans 18 amino acids. V was pared by 11 bases and J by 9 bases, with 26 bases of the junction left unmatched. CDR1 SNHLY and CDR2 FYNNEI come from the germline V gene. The CDR3 DNA reads as TGTGCCTTCTGCAAACCGGGACTAGCTCGTGGGAGGAGTGGTGAGCAGTTCTTC. It yields the protein CAFCKPGLARGRSGEQFF.

The rearrangement joins TRBV7-9 to TRBJ1-1; D unresolved. Germline V gene lookup returns CDR1 SEHNR and CDR2 FQNEAQ (reference sequence). V lost 0 bases and J 11 bases, leaving 7 bases between the germline ends. The CDR3 length is 11 residues. CDR3 sequence (DNA): TGTGCCAGCAGCTTAGCGCATCGTGCTTTCTTT. It is translated as CASSLAHRAFF.

There are a few counts of this clonotype. V usage is TRBV25-1 and J usage is TRBJ2-5; a weak D match, TRBD2 (5 bases). The CDR3 has 13 residues. The ends were cut back, 4 bases at V and 5 bases at J, with 11 bases in the middle. Germline lookup yields CDR1 MGHDK and CDR2 SYGVNS. The CDR3, as DNA: TGTGCCAGCAGTGCCCTAGCCGGTGAGACCCAGTACTTC. Its protein product is CASSALAGETQYF.

The J gene is TRBJ2-7, the V gene TRBV19; D gene ambiguous. The CDR3 runs 13 residues. CDR1 and CDR2 from the germline V gene are LNHDA and SQIVND (reference sequence). V shed 2 bases and J shed 3 bases, with 8 bases lying between them. Here the CDR3 reads CASSITIRYEQYF. Written as DNA, the CDR3 is TGTGCCAGTAGTATAACCATACGCTACGAGCAGTACTTC.

V gene TRBV6-1 combines with J gene TRBJ2-7; D is uncertain. Germline CDR1 reads MNHNS; CDR2 reads SASEGT. This CDR3 region has 12 residues. V was shortened by 2 bases and J by 4 bases, with 6 bases between the two germline ends. The CDR3 sequence is CASSERDYEQYV. For the CDR3, the DNA is TGTGCCAGCAGTGAAAGGGATTACGAGCAGTACGTC.

This clonotype was counted many times. DNA for the CDR3: TGTGCCAGCAGCTCTACTAGCGGCTACGAGCAGTACTTC. Its protein product is CASSSTSGYEQYF. The chain joins TRBV5-5 to TRBJ2-7; 8 bases are a match to TRBD2. The CDR3 consists of 13 residues. Germline V gene data show CDR1 as SGHKS and CDR2 as YYEKEE (reference sequence). With V trimmed by 3 bases and J by 3 bases, 2 bases remained unmatched. The variable domain in full, completed from reference TRBV5-5 and TRBJ2-7, reads DAGVTQSPTHLIKTRGQQVTLRCSPISGHKSVSWYQQVLGQGPQFIFQYYEKEERGRGNFPDRFSARQFPNYSSELNVNALLLGDSALYLCASSSTSGYEQYFGPGTRLTVT.

The CDR3 loop is CSAIRQGGTGELFF. The CDR3 bases are TGCAGTGCTATTAGACAGGGAGGCACCGGGGAGCTGTTTTTT. The J gene is TRBJ2-2, the V gene TRBV20-1; perhaps TRBD1 as D (7 bases). V lost 4 bases to trimming and J lost 4 bases, with 13 bases between them. This CDR3 is built from 14 residues. The germline V gene has CDR1 DFQATT and CDR2 SNEGSKA (reference sequence).

This clonotype was observed a few times. The chain has TRBV27 and TRBJ1-1; unclear D gene. Germline lookup yields CDR1 MNHEY and CDR2 SMNVEV (reference sequence). There are 12 residues in the CDR3. V lost 4 bases and J lost 8, with 11 bases in between. In DNA form, the CDR3 reads TGTGCCAGCAGTTCCGTTACTAGCGAAGCTTTCTTT. It encodes CASSSVTSEAFF.

The sample holds a few counts of this clonotype. The J gene is TRBJ2-7, the V gene TRBV20-1; 14 bases align to TRBD2. CDR1 is DFQATT, CDR2 SNEGSKA, per germline (reference sequence). After removal of 0 bases from V and 3 bases from J, the junction contained 13 bases not matched to a gene. The CDR3 loop spans 19 amino acids. CDR3: CSARERRLAGGRKGYEQYF. The CDR3 region has the DNA TGCAGTGCTAGAGAGAGGAGACTAGCGGGAGGGCGTAAGGGCTACGAGCAGTACTTC.

This clonotype was counted only a few times. The genes are TRBV20-1 and TRBJ1-5; D is uncertain. The CDR3 contains 12 residues. Germline CDR1 and CDR2: DFQATT and SNEGSKA (reference sequence). Trimming removed 6 bases from V and 2 bases from J, with 8 bases in between. CDR3 loop: CSATIGNQPQHF. CDR3 bases: TGCAGTGCCACCATCGGCAATCAGCCCCAGCATTTT.

The rearrangement joins TRBV20-1 to TRBJ2-6; weak D call: TRBD2 (5 bases). The germline gives CDR1 DFQATT, CDR2 SNEGSKA (reference sequence). Trimming left V 5 bases short and J 0 bases short, with 8 bases between. CDR3 length: 14 residues. CDR3 sequence: CSASGDSGANVLTF. CDR3 bases: TGCAGTGCTTCCGGGGACTCTGGGGCCAACGTCCTGACTTTC.

This clonotype has more than one count but fewer than ten. The CDR3 sequence is CAINPGGTSRVSEQFF. The CDR3 nucleotides are TGTGCCATCAATCCTGGGGGAACTAGTCGGGTCAGTGAGCAGTTCTTC. The V and J genes are TRBV10-3 and TRBJ2-1; the D gene could be TRBD1 or TRBD2 (5 bases each). V lost 7 bases and J 9 bases, leaving 25 bases between the germline ends. The CDR3 totals 16 residues. Germline V gene lookup returns CDR1 ENHRY and CDR2 SYGVKD.

This clonotype was seen ten or more times. This rearrangement joins TRBV2 to TRBJ1-5, with D hard to call. Between the trimmed V and J ends, which lost 5 bases and 0 bases, there was a span of 11 bases. The CDR3 is 15 amino acids. Germline CDR1 is SNHLY and CDR2 is FYNNEI. The DNA for the CDR3 is TGTGCCAGCAGTCCGAGACACGTTAGCAATCAGCCCCAGCATTTT. Residues: CASSPRHVSNQPQHF.

At least ten counts were recorded for this clonotype. The J gene is TRBJ2-5, the V gene TRBV5-8, with 8 positions matching TRBD1. The trim removed 2 bases at V and 2 bases at J, leaving 2 bases unmatched. The CDR3 contains 14 residues. Germline V CDR1 and CDR2: SGHTS, YDEGEE. The CDR3 spells CASSLTGGQETQYF. Here the CDR3 DNA reads TGTGCCAGCAGCTTAACAGGGGGACAAGAGACCCAGTACTTC.

The CDR3 reads CASSLRTGVANQPQHF. The CDR3 DNA follows: TGTGCCAGCAGCTTGCGGACAGGGGTTGCAAATCAGCCCCAGCATTTT. The J gene is TRBJ1-5, the V gene TRBV5-6; 9 positions match TRBD1. J was trimmed by 4 bases and V by 1 base; bases with no gene match: 6. CDR3 size: 16 residues. Germline lookup yields CDR1 SGHDT and CDR2 YYEEEE.

This clonotype was found many times. J is TRBJ2-7 and V is TRBV9, with TRBD2 matching over 7 bases. Per germline, CDR1 SGDLS and CDR2 YYNGEE. V lost 0 bases, J lost 5 bases, and 5 bases stayed unmatched. The CDR3 covers 14 residues. The CDR3 here is CASSVGAGWNEQYF. The CDR3 DNA is TGTGCCAGCAGCGTAGGAGCGGGATGGAACGAGCAGTACTTC.

The chain has TRBV7-3 and TRBJ1-1; 7 positions agree with TRBD1. This CDR3 region has 13 residues. With 6 bases clipped from V and 3 bases from J, the junction kept 4 bases outside the gene matches. Per germline, CDR1 SGHTA and CDR2 FQGTGA. The CDR3 reads CASRATGYTEAFF. CDR3 DNA sequence: TGTGCCAGCAGAGCGACAGGGTACACTGAAGCTTTCTTT.

This clonotype was detected a few times. This sequence joins TRBV14 and TRBJ1-2; perhaps TRBD1 as D (5 bases). The CDR3 runs 13 residues. The germline V and J ends were trimmed by 4 bases and 7 bases, with 13 bases remaining between them. Looked up from germline, CDR1 is SGHDN and CDR2 is FVKESK. CDR3 DNA sequence: TGTGCCAGCAGCCCGGGACGATCCCTTGGCTACACCTTC. It is translated as CASSPGRSLGYTF.

This clonotype was detected many times. This sequence joins TRBV5-5 and TRBJ2-1, with D unclear. Trimming pared 0 bases from V and 2 bases from J, leaving 9 bases between. The V gene's germline CDR1 is SGHKS and CDR2 YYEKEE (reference sequence). CDR3 length equals 15 residues. The CDR3 sequence: CASSLVIGTYNEQFF. The CDR3 DNA follows: TGTGCCAGCAGCTTGGTTATCGGCACCTACAATGAGCAGTTCTTC.

The chain employs TRBV24-1 and TRBJ2-1; 7 bases align to TRBD2. Germline V gene sequence: CDR1 KGHDR, CDR2 SFDVKD. The CDR3 totals 16 residues. With 1 base clipped from V and 0 bases from J, the junction kept 2 bases outside the gene matches. The DNA of the CDR3 is TGTGCCACCAGTGATTTAGCGGGGAACTCCTACAATGAGCAGTTCTTC. It yields the protein CATSDLAGNSYNEQFF.

This clonotype was picked up a small number of times. The chain combines TRBV7-2 with TRBJ1-3; 9 bases agree with TRBD1. V lost 3 bases to trimming and J lost 4 bases; unmatched junction nucleotides: 1. CDR1 SGHTA and CDR2 FQGNSA come from the germline V gene. This CDR3 region has 14 residues. CDR3 bases: TGTGCCAGCAGCTTCGGGACAGGGGGAAACACCATATATTTT. Translated: CASSFGTGGNTIYF.

This clonotype was detected a few times. The chain combines TRBV10-2 with TRBJ1-1; TRBD1 aligns across 7 bases. The CDR3 covers 13 residues. V lost 7 bases to trimming and J lost 4 bases; unmatched junction nucleotides: 6. CDR1 WSHSY and CDR2 SAAADI come from the germline V gene. Here the CDR3 reads CASKRTGLTEAFF. The CDR3 bases are TGCGCCAGCAAACGGACAGGTCTCACTGAAGCTTTCTTT.